These 5 T cell receptor beta chains share one sample of origin, sequenced in a study of cytomegalovirus exposure and HLA in healthy donors. Using immunoSEQ multiplex PCR, the repertoire was profiled, and TCRdb retains in-frame clones only, with some absent. The sample contains around 180,000 clones, roughly 86% of which appear only once. Sequencing was carried out using PBMCs. These TCRs come from a woman aged 18-29 years in good health and CMV-seronegative.

The chain combines TRBV13 with TRBJ2-1; D perhaps matches TRBD2 (6 bases). Deletions cut 0 bases from V and 0 bases from J, with 6 bases between. The germline V gene encodes CDR1 PRHDT and CDR2 FYEKMQ (reference sequence). This CDR3 region has 15 residues. CDR3 loop: CASSLGRGSYNEQFF. The CDR3 bases are TGTGCCAGCAGCTTAGGGCGGGGCTCCTACAATGAGCAGTTCTTC. Looking up the rest from reference TRBV13 and TRBJ2-1 gives the full variable domain: AAGVIQSPRHLIKEKRETATLKCYPIPRHDTVYWYQQGPGQDPQFLISFYEKMQSDKGSIPDRFSAQQFSDYHSELNMSSLELGDSALYFCASSLGRGSYNEQFFGPGTRLTVL.

The V and J genes are TRBV7-2 and TRBJ1-1; 9 nucleotides line up with TRBD1. The V gene end was trimmed by 2 bases and the J gene end by 3 bases; junction bases not matched to a gene: 10. CDR3 length: 17 residues. Germline V gives CDR1 SGHTA, CDR2 FQGNSA. The CDR3 DNA reads TGTGCCAGCAGCTTAAGAACGGGACAGGGTAAGGACACTGAAGCTTTCTTT. Protein: CASSLRTGQGKDTEAFF.

For the CDR3, the DNA is TGTGCCAGCAGCTTGGTCACCAAGTCTAACCTTAACTATGGCTACACCTTC. This codes for CASSLVTKSNLNYGYTF. The chain employs TRBV5-8 and TRBJ1-2, with D unresolved. The CDR3 has 17 residues. V gave up 0 bases and J gave up 1 base, with 16 bases separating them. Per the germline V gene, CDR1 is SGHTS and CDR2 is YDEGEE.

V is TRBV5-1 and J is TRBJ2-1; 8 bases map to TRBD2. Germline loops: CDR1 SGHRS, CDR2 YFSETQ. CDR3 size: 16 residues. V lost 0 bases and J lost 5; bases outside the gene matches: 7. The CDR3 region has the DNA TGCGCCAGCAGCTTGGTGACGGGAGGGCCGCACAATGAGCAGTTCTTC. It encodes CASSLVTGGPHNEQFF.

The CDR3 loop reads CAWSLAGHEQFF. The CDR3 bases are TGTGCCTGGAGTCTAGCGGGCCATGAGCAGTTCTTC. The chain carries TRBV30 and TRBJ2-1; 8 nucleotides agree with TRBD2. With 2 bases clipped from V and 8 bases from J, the junction kept 2 bases outside the gene matches. Germline CDR1 GTSNPN, CDR2 SVGIG (reference sequence). CDR3 length: 12 residues.